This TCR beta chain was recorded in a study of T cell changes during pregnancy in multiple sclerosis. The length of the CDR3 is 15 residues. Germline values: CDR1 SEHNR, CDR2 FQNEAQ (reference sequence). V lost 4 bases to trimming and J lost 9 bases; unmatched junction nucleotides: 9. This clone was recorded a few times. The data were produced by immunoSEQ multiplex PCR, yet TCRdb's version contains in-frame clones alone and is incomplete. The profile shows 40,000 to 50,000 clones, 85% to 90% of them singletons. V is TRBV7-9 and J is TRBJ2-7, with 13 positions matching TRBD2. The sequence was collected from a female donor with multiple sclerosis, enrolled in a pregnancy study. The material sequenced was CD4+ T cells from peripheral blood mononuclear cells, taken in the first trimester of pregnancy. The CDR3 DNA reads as TGTGCCAGCAGCTCCCACGGGACTAGCGGGATATGGCAGTACTTC. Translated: CASSSHGTSGIWQYF.